These T cell receptor beta chains were read from a single sample in a study of T cells in Graves' hyperthyroidism and ophthalmopathy. In TCRdb, the multiplex PCR reads were re-called with MiXCR into one record per CDR3 protein. Among some 420,000 distinct CDR3 sequences listed, roughly 13% were seen once. The sequenced sample was blood. Receptors originate from a woman aged 18-29 years with Graves' hyperthyroidism. Each CDR3 is given with its conserved first and last residue. Fields, in order: J gene, V gene, clone size, D gene, CDR3 protein, CDR3 DNA. The D gene is left open where the match is weak. Clone size, where shown, is once, few, many, or a class for clones that have expanded.

j_gene: TRBJ1-1
v_gene: TRBV10-1
abundance: many
d_gene: TRBD1
CDR3aa: CASSESSGQGYTEAFF
CDR3nt: TGCGCCAGCAGTGAGTCGAGCGGACAGGGGTACACTGAAGCTTTCTTT

j_gene: TRBJ2-1
v_gene: TRBV4-3
abundance: few
d_gene: NA
CDR3aa: CASSQVGALDEQFF
CDR3nt: TGCGCCAGCAGCCAAGTGGGAGCATTGGATGAGCAGTTCTTC

j_gene: TRBJ1-6
v_gene: TRBV3-1
abundance: NA
d_gene: NA
CDR3aa: CASSRGAGGDSPLHF
CDR3nt: TGTGCCAGCAGCCGGGGAGCGGGGGGAGATTCACCCCTCCACTTT

j_gene: TRBJ2-1
v_gene: TRBV19
abundance: few
d_gene: NA
CDR3aa: CASSIGAGTPYNEQFF
CDR3nt: TGTGCCAGTAGTATTGGAGCCGGGACCCCTTACAATGAGCAGTTCTTC

j_gene: TRBJ2-1
v_gene: TRBV6-5
abundance: many
d_gene: TRBD2
CDR3aa: CASSYVTSLDGNEQFF
CDR3nt: TGTGCCAGCAGTTACGTGACTAGCCTTGATGGCAATGAGCAGTTCTTC

j_gene: TRBJ2-5
v_gene: TRBV12-3/TRBV12-4
abundance: many
d_gene: TRBD2
CDR3aa: CASSYTSGRGEETQYF
CDR3nt: TGTGCCAGCAGTTATACGAGCGGGAGGGGGGAAGAGACCCAGTACTTC

j_gene: TRBJ2-7
v_gene: TRBV6-1
abundance: NA
d_gene: NA
CDR3aa: CASNQGSSYEQYF
CDR3nt: TGTGCCAGCAATCAGGGGAGCTCCTACGAGCAGTACTTC

j_gene: TRBJ2-5
v_gene: TRBV7-2
abundance: few
d_gene: NA
CDR3aa: CASTPFQPRGLETQYF
CDR3nt: TGTGCCAGCACCCCATTTCAGCCGCGGGGCCTGGAGACCCAGTACTTC

j_gene: TRBJ1-2
v_gene: TRBV9
abundance: NA
d_gene: NA
CDR3aa: CASRRYYGYTF
CDR3nt: TGTGCCAGCAGGAGATACTATGGCTACACCTTC

j_gene: TRBJ2-3
v_gene: TRBV5-6
abundance: many
d_gene: NA
CDR3aa: CASSLEVGPTDTQYF
CDR3nt: TGTGCCAGCAGCTTGGAAGTAGGGCCCACAGATACGCAGTATTTT

j_gene: TRBJ2-3
v_gene: TRBV7-9
abundance: NA
d_gene: TRBD2
CDR3aa: CASSLVAGAGNTQYF
CDR3nt: TGTGCCAGCAGCTTAGTAGCGGGAGCGGGGAATACGCAGTATTTT

j_gene: TRBJ1-4
v_gene: TRBV20-1
abundance: NA
d_gene: NA
CDR3aa: CSARQGSGNEKLFF
CDR3nt: TGCAGTGCTAGACAGGGGAGTGGTAATGAAAAACTGTTTTTT

j_gene: TRBJ2-5
v_gene: TRBV6-1
abundance: few
d_gene: NA
CDR3aa: CASRRGTQETQYF
CDR3nt: TGTGCCAGCAGGAGGGGGACCCAAGAGACCCAGTACTTC

j_gene: TRBJ1-1
v_gene: TRBV4-1
abundance: few
d_gene: NA
CDR3aa: CASSQESLGGNTEAFF
CDR3nt: TGCGCCAGCAGCCAGGAGAGTCTAGGGGGGAACACTGAAGCTTTCTTT

j_gene: TRBJ2-5
v_gene: TRBV2
abundance: many
d_gene: NA
CDR3aa: CAGLMSTGVRKTQYF
CDR3nt: TGTGCCGGGCTAATGTCGACTGGGGTGAGGAAGACCCAGTACTTC

j_gene: TRBJ2-1
v_gene: TRBV7-2
abundance: few
d_gene: NA
CDR3aa: CASSLGGGKLDEQFF
CDR3nt: TGTGCCAGCAGCTTAGGCGGGGGCAAGTTGGATGAGCAGTTCTTC

j_gene: TRBJ2-3
v_gene: TRBV12-3/TRBV12-4
abundance: few
d_gene: TRBD2
CDR3aa: CASSPGLAGSDTQYF
CDR3nt: TGTGCCAGCAGCCCCGGACTAGCGGGATCGGATACGCAGTATTTT

j_gene: TRBJ1-2
v_gene: TRBV28
abundance: once
d_gene: TRBD1
CDR3aa: CASTPTGASSYGYTF
CDR3nt: TGTGCCAGCACCCCTACAGGGGCTAGCAGCTATGGCTACACCTTC

j_gene: TRBJ2-7
v_gene: TRBV15
abundance: few
d_gene: NA
CDR3aa: CATSRDQGGAVYEQYF
CDR3nt: TGTGCCACCAGCAGAGATCAGGGGGGAGCGGTCTACGAGCAGTACTTC

j_gene: TRBJ1-5
v_gene: TRBV9
abundance: NA
d_gene: NA
CDR3aa: CASSVDEGNQPQHF
CDR3nt: TGTGCCAGCAGCGTAGACGAGGGCAATCAGCCCCAGCATTTT

j_gene: TRBJ2-7
v_gene: TRBV12-3/TRBV12-4
abundance: NA
d_gene: NA
CDR3aa: CASLGGDDYEQYF
CDR3nt: TGTGCCTCCCTGGGGGGAGACGACTACGAGCAGTACTTC

j_gene: TRBJ1-1
v_gene: TRBV29-1
abundance: many
d_gene: NA
CDR3aa: CSVARDSWTEAFF
CDR3nt: TGCAGCGTTGCACGCGATTCTTGGACTGAAGCTTTCTTT

j_gene: TRBJ2-7
v_gene: TRBV9
abundance: few
d_gene: TRBD2
CDR3aa: CASSVGGTSGNEQYF
CDR3nt: TGTGCCAGCAGCGTAGGTGGGACTAGCGGGAACGAGCAGTACTTC

j_gene: TRBJ2-1
v_gene: TRBV6-1
abundance: few
d_gene: TRBD2
CDR3aa: CASSPLAGSSYNEQFF
CDR3nt: TGTGCCAGCAGTCCCCTAGCGGGGAGCTCCTACAATGAGCAGTTCTTC

j_gene: TRBJ2-3
v_gene: TRBV29-1
abundance: many
d_gene: TRBD1
CDR3aa: CSTGQGTTDTQYF
CDR3nt: TGCAGCACCGGACAGGGAACCACAGATACGCAGTATTTT

j_gene: TRBJ1-2
v_gene: TRBV12-3/TRBV12-4
abundance: many
d_gene: TRBD1
CDR3aa: CASSFQTGVFGYTF
CDR3nt: TGTGCCAGCAGTTTCCAGACAGGGGTTTTTGGCTACACCTTC

j_gene: TRBJ2-5
v_gene: TRBV7-9
abundance: many
d_gene: NA
CDR3aa: CASSLAGSETQYF
CDR3nt: TGTGCCAGCAGCTTAGCAGGGTCAGAGACCCAGTACTTC

j_gene: TRBJ2-7
v_gene: TRBV7-2
abundance: many
d_gene: TRBD1
CDR3aa: CASSGDRANTYEQYF
CDR3nt: TGTGCCAGCAGCGGCGACAGGGCCAATACCTACGAGCAGTACTTC

j_gene: TRBJ1-4
v_gene: TRBV9
abundance: NA
d_gene: NA
CDR3aa: CASSVEGGFSEKLFF
CDR3nt: TGTGCCAGCAGCGTAGAAGGCGGGTTTTCGGAAAAACTGTTTTTT

j_gene: TRBJ1-1
v_gene: TRBV6-5
abundance: NA
d_gene: NA
CDR3aa: CASSDQVTEAFF
CDR3nt: TGTGCCAGCAGTGATCAAGTAACTGAAGCTTTCTTT

j_gene: TRBJ2-5
v_gene: TRBV7-9
abundance: NA
d_gene: TRBD1
CDR3aa: CASSRTGQGQETQYF
CDR3nt: TGTGCCAGCAGTCGTACGGGACAGGGCCAAGAGACCCAGTACTTC

j_gene: TRBJ2-7
v_gene: TRBV7-9
abundance: NA
d_gene: NA
CDR3aa: CASSLWGGGAYEQYF
CDR3nt: TGTGCCAGCAGTTTATGGGGTGGGGGGGCGTACGAGCAGTACTTC

j_gene: TRBJ2-1
v_gene: TRBV24-1
abundance: many
d_gene: NA
CDR3aa: CATSDPGRVGYNEQFF
CDR3nt: TGTGCCACCAGTGATCCCGGCAGGGTGGGATACAATGAGCAGTTCTTC

j_gene: TRBJ2-7
v_gene: TRBV11-2
abundance: many
d_gene: NA
CDR3aa: CASSLDPDYEQYF
CDR3nt: TGTGCCAGCAGCTTAGACCCGGACTACGAGCAGTACTTC

j_gene: TRBJ2-1
v_gene: TRBV28
abundance: NA
d_gene: NA
CDR3aa: CAIGSQRIEQFF
CDR3nt: TGTGCCATCGGTTCCCAGCGCATTGAGCAGTTCTTC

j_gene: TRBJ1-5
v_gene: TRBV19
abundance: many
d_gene: NA
CDR3aa: CASSIDHGRDGQPQHF
CDR3nt: TGTGCCAGTAGTATAGATCACGGCCGGGATGGACAGCCCCAGCATTTT

j_gene: TRBJ2-3
v_gene: TRBV6-1
abundance: many
d_gene: NA
CDR3aa: CASSERPGLTSTDTQYF
CDR3nt: TGTGCCAGCAGTGAGAGACCGGGACTTACTAGCACAGATACGCAGTATTTT

j_gene: TRBJ2-7
v_gene: TRBV13
abundance: many
d_gene: NA
CDR3aa: CASSLGLVNEQYF
CDR3nt: TGTGCCAGCAGCTTAGGACTAGTTAACGAGCAGTACTTC

j_gene: TRBJ2-5
v_gene: TRBV28
abundance: many
d_gene: NA
CDR3aa: CASSFGGVLRETQYF
CDR3nt: TGTGCCAGCAGTTTTGGGGGCGTCTTAAGAGAGACCCAGTACTTC

j_gene: TRBJ1-1
v_gene: TRBV29-1
abundance: NA
d_gene: NA
CDR3aa: CSVGGGGKTEAFF
CDR3nt: TGCAGCGTTGGGGGGGGGGGGAAAACTGAAGCTTTCTTT

j_gene: TRBJ2-3
v_gene: TRBV6-1
abundance: many
d_gene: TRBD1
CDR3aa: CASSYRGPDTQYF
CDR3nt: TGTGCCAGCAGTTACAGGGGACCAGATACGCAGTATTTT

j_gene: TRBJ2-1
v_gene: TRBV4-3
abundance: many
d_gene: TRBD1
CDR3aa: CASSQDTGTGGNEQFF
CDR3nt: TGCGCCAGCAGCCAAGATACCGGGACAGGGGGCAATGAGCAGTTCTTC

j_gene: TRBJ2-1
v_gene: TRBV6-1
abundance: few
d_gene: TRBD1
CDR3aa: CASSETGTGIRPWYNEQFF
CDR3nt: TGTGCCAGCAGTGAAACTGGGACAGGGATTCGGCCCTGGTACAATGAGCAGTTCTTC

j_gene: TRBJ2-3
v_gene: TRBV30
abundance: many
d_gene: NA
CDR3aa: CAWSVGPDTQYF
CDR3nt: TGTGCCTGGAGTGTGGGCCCAGATACGCAGTATTTT

j_gene: TRBJ2-1
v_gene: TRBV5-1
abundance: many
d_gene: TRBD1
CDR3aa: CASSLAAAGGEQFF
CDR3nt: TGCGCCAGCAGCTTGGCCGCGGCAGGGGGTGAGCAGTTCTTC

j_gene: TRBJ2-7
v_gene: TRBV6-1
abundance: few
d_gene: NA
CDR3aa: CASSYAGRAYEQYF
CDR3nt: TGTGCCAGCAGTTACGCGGGCAGAGCCTACGAGCAGTACTTC

j_gene: TRBJ1-5
v_gene: TRBV6-2/TRBV6-3
abundance: many
d_gene: NA
CDR3aa: CASSYARDSNQPQHF
CDR3nt: TGTGCCAGCAGTTACGCAAGGGATAGCAATCAGCCCCAGCATTTT